The following is a T cell receptor beta chain sequence with its context. Its antigen remains unidentified. This sample stems from a study of CD8 T cells in Susac syndrome. With random hexamers, reverse transcription was performed on roughly 0.45 to 1 ug of RNA. TCRdb processed the immunoSEQ multiplex PCR reads anew with MiXCR; each CDR3 protein has one entry. The sample contains about 140,000 distinct CDR3 sequences, over 90% of which appear only once. Findings and caveats of the study: None of the CD4+ T cell repertoires in Susac syndrome showed clonal expansion.

The Susac syndrome patients fit the recently defined diagnostic criteria for definite or probable disease. The CDR3 sequence is 17 residues long. The V segment lost 3 bases and the J segment 2 bases; nucleotides outside the gene matches: 10. From germline, CDR1 is DFQATT and CDR2 SNEGSKA (reference sequence). This rearrangement joins TRBV20-1 to TRBJ2-1; 10 bases align to TRBD2. The TCR originated in a human donor with Susac syndrome. Sequencing input: CD4+ T cells from PBMCs. The CDR3 region is CSARRASGSSPYNEQFF. CDR3 DNA: TGCAGTGCTAGGAGGGCTAGCGGGAGTAGTCCCTACAATGAGCAGTTCTTC.